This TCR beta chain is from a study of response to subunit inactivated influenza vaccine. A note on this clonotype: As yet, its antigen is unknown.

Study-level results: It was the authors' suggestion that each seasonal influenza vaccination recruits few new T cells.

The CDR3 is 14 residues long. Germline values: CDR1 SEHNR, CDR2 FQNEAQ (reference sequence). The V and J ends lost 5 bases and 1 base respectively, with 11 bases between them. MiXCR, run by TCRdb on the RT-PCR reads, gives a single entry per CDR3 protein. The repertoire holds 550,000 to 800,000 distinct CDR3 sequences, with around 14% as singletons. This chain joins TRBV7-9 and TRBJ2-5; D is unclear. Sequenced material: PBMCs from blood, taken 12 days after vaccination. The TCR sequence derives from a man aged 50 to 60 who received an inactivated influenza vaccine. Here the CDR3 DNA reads TGTGCCAGCAGCGCCGACTTCCTCCAAGAGACCCAGTACTTC. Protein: CASSADFLQETQYF.